Reported below is one TCR beta chain. The data originate from a study of blood T cell repertoires in COVID-19. The wider study: From the United States, Italy and Spain came samples of acute and convalescent COVID-19. T cells, B-cell-depleted T cells, or PBMCs supplied cDNA or gDNA.

The CDR3 loop spans 15 amino acids. Germline CDR1 is MNHNS and CDR2 is SASEGT. Trimming left V 2 bases short and J 3 bases short, with 13 bases between. As originally analysed: Estimation of nucleated cell counts was performed using reference gene primer amplification. Generated by immunoSEQ multiplex PCR, the TCRdb table keeps only in-frame clones and is missing some. The V and J calls and the clone size are those of that table, but D and trimming were determined from the DNA. The sample lists about 100,000 clones, 91% occurring once. This TCR was sampled from a middle-aged man with acute or convalescent COVID-19. Sequenced sample: peripheral blood. V usage is TRBV6-1 and J usage is TRBJ1-1; possible D gene TRBD1, 5 bases. The CDR3 loop reads CASSELGGVYTEAFF. The CDR3 DNA reads TGTGCCAGCAGTGAATTGGGGGGGGTATACACTGAAGCTTTCTTT.